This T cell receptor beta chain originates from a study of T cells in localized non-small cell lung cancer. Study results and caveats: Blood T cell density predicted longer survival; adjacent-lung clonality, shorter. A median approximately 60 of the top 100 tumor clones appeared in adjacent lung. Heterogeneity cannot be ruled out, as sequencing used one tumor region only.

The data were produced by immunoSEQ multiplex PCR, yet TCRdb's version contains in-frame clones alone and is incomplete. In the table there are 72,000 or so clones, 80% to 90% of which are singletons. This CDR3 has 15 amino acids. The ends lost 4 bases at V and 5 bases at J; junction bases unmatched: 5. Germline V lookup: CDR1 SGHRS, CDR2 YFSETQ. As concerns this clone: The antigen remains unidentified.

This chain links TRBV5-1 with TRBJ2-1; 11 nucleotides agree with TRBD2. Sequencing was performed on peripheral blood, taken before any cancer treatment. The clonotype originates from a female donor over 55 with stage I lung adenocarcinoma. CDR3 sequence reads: CASSTGTSGNNEQFF. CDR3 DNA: TGCGCCAGCAGCACCGGGACTAGCGGTAACAATGAGCAGTTCTTC.